Sequencing of this T cell receptor beta chain was carried out in a study of T cell responses to AZD1222 COVID-19 vaccine. Notes on the study in general: Increases in Spike-specific TCR breadth and depth were seen after two AZD1222 doses.

About this clone: Its antigen is as yet unknown.

Germline CDR1 and CDR2: LNHDA and SQIVND (reference sequence). CDR3 length: 12 residues. V gave up 5 bases and J gave up 8 bases, with 10 bases separating them. TCRdb's copy holds only in-frame clones and misses some; the assay was immunoSEQ multiplex PCR. The data show some 110,000 clones, 85% to 90% seen once. Source: peripheral blood, taken on day 0 of AZD1222 vaccination. The rearrangement uses TRBV19 and TRBJ2-1; D is perhaps TRBD2 (6 bases). The TCR comes from an adult in good health. The CDR3 protein is CASSGRDYEQFF. The CDR3 DNA sequence: TGTGCCAGTAGTGGCCGGGACTATGAGCAGTTCTTC. Combining the CDR3 with reference TRBV19 and TRBJ2-1 gives the whole variable domain DGGITQSPKYLFRKEGQNVTLSCEQNLNHDAMYWYRQDPGQGLRLIYYSQIVNDFQKGDIAEGYSVSREKKESFPLTVTSAQKNPTAFYLCASSGRDYEQFFGPGTRLTVL.